The next 21 T cell receptor beta chains were all read from a single sample in a study of T cell changes during pregnancy in multiple sclerosis. The method was immunoSEQ multiplex PCR; TCRdb's version includes in-frame clones alone and lacks a portion of them. Here the sample spans 40,000 to 45,000 clones, approximately 94% being singletons. Material: CD4+ T cells from peripheral blood mononuclear cells, obtained in the third trimester of pregnancy. All receptors derive from a female donor with multiple sclerosis, enrolled in a pregnancy study.

The gene calls are TRBV2 and TRBJ2-7; 9 nucleotides align to TRBD1. The CDR3 extends over 13 amino acids. V gave up 4 bases and J gave up 4 bases; unmatched junction bases: 2. CDR1 is SNHLY and CDR2 is FYNNEI in the germline V gene. In nucleotides, the CDR3 is TGTGCCAGCAGTGTACAGGGGGCGTACGAGCAGTACTTC. It encodes CASSVQGAYEQYF.

The chain recombines TRBV5-4 with TRBJ2-1; the D is unclear. This CDR3 has 14 amino acids. The ends were cut back, 1 base at V and 0 bases at J, with 5 bases in the middle. Germline V CDR1 and CDR2: SGHNT, YYREEE (reference sequence). CDR3 sequence reads: CASSLIRSYNEQFF. For the CDR3, the DNA is TGTGCCAGCAGCTTGATTCGCTCCTACAATGAGCAGTTCTTC.

The chain has TRBV7-2 and TRBJ1-5; no clear D gene. Deletions cut 1 base from V and 1 base from J, with 8 bases between. Germline V lookup: CDR1 SGHTA, CDR2 FQGNSA. The CDR3 covers 15 residues. The CDR3, as DNA: TGTGCCAGCAGCTTAGTAGCAGACAGCAATCAGCCCCAGCATTTT. Translated: CASSLVADSNQPQHF.

The chain couples TRBV6-1 to TRBJ1-1, with 9 bases that match TRBD1. The V gene end was trimmed by 5 bases and the J gene end by 4 bases; junction bases not matched to a gene: 2. From germline, CDR1 is MNHNS and CDR2 SASEGT. The CDR3 extends over 13 amino acids. The chain's CDR3 is CASSPTGGTEAFF. Written as DNA, the CDR3 is TGTGCCAGCAGTCCGACAGGGGGCACTGAAGCTTTCTTT.

J is TRBJ2-1 and V is TRBV19; D might be TRBD2 (7 bases). The CDR3 has 15 residues. The ends were cut back, 5 bases at V and 6 bases at J, with 17 bases in the middle. Germline-derived CDR1 and CDR2 are LNHDA and SQIVND (reference sequence). Written as DNA, the CDR3 is TGTGCCAGTAGTGTGTTGGGGGGGGCGGCCAATGAGCAGTTCTTC. The encoded protein is CASSVLGGAANEQFF.

This sequence joins TRBV11-2 and TRBJ2-7, with D possibly TRBD2 on 6 matching bases. Germline assignment: CDR1 SGHAT and CDR2 FQNNGV. Deletions cut 5 bases from V and 6 bases from J, with 23 bases between. There are 16 residues in the CDR3. This CDR3 is CASSPLTRGGGAEQYF. The CDR3 DNA reads as TGTGCCAGCAGCCCTCTTACTAGGGGAGGTGGAGCCGAGCAGTACTTC.

The chain joins TRBV15 to TRBJ1-5; D is possibly TRBD1 (6 bases). V was clipped by 9 bases and J by 1 base, with 10 bases between them. The germline CDR1 and CDR2 sequences are LNHNV and YYDKDF (reference sequence). The CDR3 is 13 residues long. CDR3 region: CATTQGSNQPQHF. The CDR3 DNA reads TGTGCCACTACACAGGGAAGCAATCAGCCCCAGCATTTT.

The genes are TRBV4-1 and TRBJ2-1, with a possible D match to TRBD1 (5 bases). This CDR3 is 14 amino acids long. Germline loops: CDR1 MGHRA, CDR2 YSYEKL. Trimming removed 2 bases from V and 5 bases from J, with 10 bases in between. This CDR3 reads CASSQIRQNNEQFF. The CDR3 bases are TGCGCCAGCAGCCAAATACGACAGAACAATGAGCAGTTCTTC.

The chain recombines TRBV28 with TRBJ2-5; 9 bases match TRBD1. The CDR3 totals 15 residues. CDR1 is MDHEN and CDR2 is SYDVKM in the germline V gene. With V trimmed by 4 bases and J by 5 bases, 8 bases remained unmatched. The CDR3 DNA sequence: TGTGCCAGCAGTTCCTCCGGACAGGGGAGGGAGACCCAGTACTTC. Its translation is CASSSSGQGRETQYF.

V and J are TRBV7-2 and TRBJ2-1; TRBD1 might be the D (5 bases). The V gene lost 4 bases and the J gene lost 7 bases, with 5 bases spanning the gap. Germline CDR1 is SGHTA and CDR2 is FQGNSA. The CDR3 is 11 residues long. The CDR3: CASSSGNEQFF. The CDR3 DNA sequence: TGTGCCAGCAGCTCAGGGAATGAGCAGTTCTTC.

V usage is TRBV7-2 and J usage is TRBJ2-2; D is unclear. Trimming pared 5 bases from V and 5 bases from J, leaving 9 bases between. This CDR3 is 13 amino acids long. Germline CDR1 and CDR2: SGHTA and FQGNSA. CDR3 nucleotides: TGTGCCAGCAGCCCCGAGGCTACCGGGGAGCTGTTTTTT. Amino acids: CASSPEATGELFF.

This sequence joins TRBV5-1 and TRBJ1-3; D is unresolved. With 0 bases removed from V and 1 base from J, the gap between germline ends came to 11 bases. The CDR3 has 16 amino acids. CDR1 is SGHRS, CDR2 YFSETQ, per germline. The chain's CDR3 is CASSLDGSKSGNTIYF. CDR3 nucleotides: TGCGCCAGCAGCTTGGATGGGAGCAAATCTGGAAACACCATATATTTT.

The chain links TRBV25-1 to TRBJ1-1, with 7 bases aligning to TRBD1. Germline V CDR1 and CDR2: MGHDK, SYGVNS. This CDR3 spans 14 amino acids. With V trimmed by 3 bases and J by 3 bases, 4 bases remained unmatched. DNA for the CDR3: TGTGCCAGCAGTGAGGGACAGTACTACACTGAAGCTTTCTTT. It encodes CASSEGQYYTEAFF.

The chain has TRBV5-1 and TRBJ2-1; 9 bases line up with TRBD1. Germline CDR1 and CDR2: SGHRS and YFSETQ. Germline trimming cut 1 base from V and 2 bases from J; bases unmatched to any gene: 1. This CDR3 is 15 amino acids long. For the CDR3, the DNA is TGCGCCAGCAGCTTGAGACAGGGGGCCTACAATGAGCAGTTCTTC. Translation gives CASSLRQGAYNEQFF.

The V call is TRBV4-1, the J call TRBJ1-2; tentative D call: TRBD1 (6 bases). Germline CDR1 reads MGHRA; CDR2 reads YSYEKL. Trimming left V 1 base short and J 2 bases short, with 14 bases between. This CDR3 contains 16 residues. This CDR3 reads CASSQGGQQGNYGYTF. The DNA for the CDR3 is TGCGCCAGCAGCCAAGGGGGGCAACAGGGAAACTATGGCTACACCTTC.

This rearrangement joins TRBV7-2 to TRBJ2-7; D is possibly TRBD2 (6 bases). Between the trimmed V and J ends, which lost 2 bases and 0 bases, there was a span of 11 bases. The V gene's germline CDR1 is SGHTA and CDR2 FQGNSA. The CDR3 loop spans 15 amino acids. The CDR3 loop reads CASSLQLRGSYEQYF. The CDR3, as DNA: TGTGCCAGCAGCTTACAATTGCGGGGCTCCTACGAGCAGTACTTC.

The V call is TRBV29-1, the J call TRBJ2-1; D uncertain. Germline CDR1 is SQVTM and CDR2 is ANQGSEA. This CDR3 is 10 amino acids long. The V gene lost 7 bases and the J gene lost 9 bases, with 10 bases spanning the gap. CDR3 sequence: CSGGVGEQFF. The CDR3 bases are TGCAGCGGAGGAGTGGGTGAGCAGTTCTTC.

The chain joins TRBV2 to TRBJ1-6; perhaps TRBD1 as D (6 bases). Per the germline V gene, CDR1 is SNHLY and CDR2 is FYNNEI. The CDR3 spans 15 residues. The V and J ends lost 7 bases and 2 bases respectively, with 12 bases between them. In DNA form, the CDR3 reads TGTGCCAGCAATCACAGGGAAACCTATAATTCACCCCTCCACTTT. Protein product: CASNHRETYNSPLHF.

CDR3 sequence: CASSIGTGGPLHF. The CDR3 nucleotides read TGCGCCAGCAGCATCGGGACAGGGGGGCCCCTCCACTTT. The chain combines TRBV5-1 with TRBJ1-6; 11 bases are a match to TRBD1. With 4 bases clipped from V and 13 bases from J, the junction kept 4 bases outside the gene matches. Looked up from germline, CDR1 is SGHRS and CDR2 is YFSETQ. This CDR3 is 13 amino acids long.

The chain recombines TRBV29-1 with TRBJ2-1; a possible D gene is TRBD1 (5 bases). The CDR3 covers 12 residues. The V end was cut by 6 bases, the J end by 5 bases, with 11 bases between. Germline loops: CDR1 SQVTM, CDR2 ANQGSEA. The CDR3 sequence is CSVRVFDNEQFF. For the CDR3, the DNA is TGCAGCGTCAGGGTCTTCGACAATGAGCAGTTCTTC.

This clone occurred once. This sequence joins TRBV10-2 and TRBJ2-7; TRBD1 might be the D (6 bases). The germline CDR1 and CDR2 sequences are WSHSY and SAAADI. CDR3 length equals 14 residues. V dropped 6 bases and J dropped 6 bases, with 18 bases sitting between them. The CDR3 loop reads CASREGINRAEQYF. The CDR3 DNA follows: TGCGCCAGCAGAGAGGGGATAAACAGGGCCGAGCAGTACTTC.